Given below is one T cell receptor (beta chain) in context. Antigen specificity is unknown. A J-beta primer mix and a sample-barcoded 5' primer were used in a second PCR of about 7 to 12 cycles. All samples yielded 3 million or more CDR3-containing paired-end reads. TCRdb called the 5' RACE reads again in MiXCR, with one record for every CDR3 protein. The sample contains about 760,000 distinct CDR3 sequences, more than 55% of which appear only once. Germline V gene sequence: CDR1 KGHDR, CDR2 SFDVKD. Unmatched junction bases numbered 6, after V lost 4 bases and J lost 6 bases. The CDR3 is made up of 14 amino acids. This entry comes from a study of blood T cells in healthy people across ages. The study's findings and limits: Shifts in expanded clonotypes may have been confounded by donor CMV status, which was unknown.

The donors, healthy Caucasians from Russia, were aged about 6 to 95. The V and J genes are TRBV24-1 and TRBJ2-3; 7 nucleotides match TRBD1. This sequence originates from a middle-aged man in good health. Sequenced: blood. The CDR3 nucleotides are TGTGCCACCAGTGACCCGACAGGGTCGGATACGCAGTATTTT. Protein: CATSDPTGSDTQYF.